This TCR beta chain was documented in a study of regulatory T cells in long-lasting Graves disease. Indicated time point: newly diagnosed GD, antithyroid drugs for less than 3 months. The TCR library was made from RNA that had been extracted from PBMCs in TRIzol. An endocrinology department located in Xi'an, China, was where the patients came from. The CDR3 consists of 15 residues. Germline V gene lookup returns CDR1 SGDLS and CDR2 YYNGEE. Trimming took 7 bases from V and 2 from J, leaving 15 bases between them. TCR beta libraries were built with iRepertoire HTBI primers and Arm-PCR of CDR3 regions. One entry per CDR3 protein, called by TCRdb with MiXCR from the multiplex PCR reads. The table has roughly 430,000 distinct CDR3 sequences, roughly 15% seen once. This clonotype was found a few times. The sample was also reused in another study, on T cells in Graves' hyperthyroidism and ophthalmopathy. That work adds: Stable hyperthyroidism: no ophthalmopathy progression over 18 months of follow-up. Recently diagnosed hyperthyroidism of less than 2 months' duration affected patients aged 18 to 65. Separation of ophthalmopathy from stable hyperthyroidism was achieved by a 13 V-J model.

The chain carries TRBV9 and TRBJ2-2; TRBD2 is a possible D gene (5 bases). Here the sequenced sample was peripheral blood mononuclear cells (PBMCs), taken at new diagnosis, from a patient treated with antithyroid drugs. This clonotype was sampled from a woman under 40 with Graves disease. The CDR3: CASAEGVLNTGELFF. For the CDR3, the DNA is TGTGCCAGCGCCGAGGGTGTACTAAACACCGGGGAGCTGTTTTTT. The full variable domain, completed using reference TRBV9 and TRBJ2-2, is DSGVTQTPKHLITATGQRVTLRCSPRSGDLSVYWYQQSLDQGLQFLIQYYNGEERAKGNILERFSAQQFPDLHSELNLSSLELGDSALYFCASAEGVLNTGELFFGEGSRLTVL.